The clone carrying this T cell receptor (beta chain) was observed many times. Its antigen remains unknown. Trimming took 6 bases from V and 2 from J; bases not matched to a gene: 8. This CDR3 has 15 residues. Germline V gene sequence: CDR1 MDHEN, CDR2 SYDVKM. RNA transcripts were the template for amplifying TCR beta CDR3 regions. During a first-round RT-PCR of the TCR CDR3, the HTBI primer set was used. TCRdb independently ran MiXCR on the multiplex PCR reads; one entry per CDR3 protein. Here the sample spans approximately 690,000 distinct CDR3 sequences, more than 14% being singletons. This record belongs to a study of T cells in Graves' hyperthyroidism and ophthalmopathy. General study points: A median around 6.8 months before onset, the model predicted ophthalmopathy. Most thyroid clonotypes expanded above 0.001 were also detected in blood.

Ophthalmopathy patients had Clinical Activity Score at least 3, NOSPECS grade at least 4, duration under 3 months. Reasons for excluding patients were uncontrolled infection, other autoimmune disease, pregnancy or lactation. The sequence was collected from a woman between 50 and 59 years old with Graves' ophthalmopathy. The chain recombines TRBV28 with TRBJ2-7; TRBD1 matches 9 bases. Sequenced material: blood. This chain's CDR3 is CASSISGTGPYEQYF. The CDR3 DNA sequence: TGTGCCAGCAGCATATCCGGGACAGGGCCCTACGAGCAGTACTTC.